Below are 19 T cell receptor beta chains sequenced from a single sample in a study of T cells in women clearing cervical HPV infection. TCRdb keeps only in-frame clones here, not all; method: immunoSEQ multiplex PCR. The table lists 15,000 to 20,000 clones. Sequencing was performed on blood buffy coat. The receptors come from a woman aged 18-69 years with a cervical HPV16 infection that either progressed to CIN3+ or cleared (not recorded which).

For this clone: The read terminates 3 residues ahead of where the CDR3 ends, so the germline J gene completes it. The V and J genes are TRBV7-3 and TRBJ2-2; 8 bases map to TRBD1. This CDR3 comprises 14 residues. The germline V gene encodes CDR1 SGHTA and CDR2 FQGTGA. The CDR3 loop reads CASPRGRGPEKLFF. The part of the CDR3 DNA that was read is TGTGCCAGCCCCCGGGGCAGGGGGCCTGAAAAG.

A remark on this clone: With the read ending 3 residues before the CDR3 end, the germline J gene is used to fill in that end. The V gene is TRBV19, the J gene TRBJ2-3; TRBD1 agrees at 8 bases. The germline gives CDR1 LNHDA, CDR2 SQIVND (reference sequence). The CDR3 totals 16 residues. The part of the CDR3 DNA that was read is TGTGCCAGTAGTGCGGTTGGACAGGGAAGTTATCAGCCG. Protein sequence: CASSAVGQGSYQP. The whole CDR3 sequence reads CASSAVGQGSYQPQYF. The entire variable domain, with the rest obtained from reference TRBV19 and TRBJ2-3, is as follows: DGGITQSPKYLFRKEGQNVTLSCEQNLNHDAMYWYRQDPGQGLRLIYYSQIVNDFQKGDIAEGYSVSREKKESFPLTVTSAQKNPTAFYLCASSAVGQGSYQPQYFGPGTRLTVL.

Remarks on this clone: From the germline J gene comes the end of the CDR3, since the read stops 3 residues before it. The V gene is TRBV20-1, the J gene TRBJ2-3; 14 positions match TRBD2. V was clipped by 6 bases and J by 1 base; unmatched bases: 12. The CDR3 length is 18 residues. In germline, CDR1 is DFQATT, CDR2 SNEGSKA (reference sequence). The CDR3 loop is CSAPSPGTSGSGTDTQYF. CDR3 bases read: TGCAGTGCCCCGTCCCCCGGGACTAGCGGGAGTGGCACAGATACG.

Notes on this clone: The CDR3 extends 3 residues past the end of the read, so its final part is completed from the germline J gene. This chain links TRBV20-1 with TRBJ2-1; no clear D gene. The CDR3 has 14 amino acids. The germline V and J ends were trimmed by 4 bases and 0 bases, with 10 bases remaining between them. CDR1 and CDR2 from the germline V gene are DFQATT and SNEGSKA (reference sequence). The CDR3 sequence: CSATPFYSYNEQFF. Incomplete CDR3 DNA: TGCAGTGCTACCCCCTTTTACTCCTACAATGAG.

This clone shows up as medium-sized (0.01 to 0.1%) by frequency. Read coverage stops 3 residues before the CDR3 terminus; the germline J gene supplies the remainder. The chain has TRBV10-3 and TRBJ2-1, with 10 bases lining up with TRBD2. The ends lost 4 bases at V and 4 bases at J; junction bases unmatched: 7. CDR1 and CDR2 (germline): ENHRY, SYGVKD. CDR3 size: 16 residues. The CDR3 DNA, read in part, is TGTGCCATCAGTGCACTACTAGCGGGAAATTACAATGAG. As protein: CAISALLAGNYNE. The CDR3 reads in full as CAISALLAGNYNEQFF.

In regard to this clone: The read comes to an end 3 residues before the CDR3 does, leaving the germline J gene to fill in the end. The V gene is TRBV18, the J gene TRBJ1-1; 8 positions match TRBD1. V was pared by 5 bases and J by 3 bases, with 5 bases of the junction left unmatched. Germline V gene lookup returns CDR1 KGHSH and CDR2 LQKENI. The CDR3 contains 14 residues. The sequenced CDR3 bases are TGTGCCAGCTCAACGTGGACAGGGTACACTGAA. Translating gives CASSTWTGYTE. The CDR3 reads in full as CASSTWTGYTEAFF. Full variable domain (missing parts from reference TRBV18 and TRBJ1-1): NAGVMQNPRHLVRRRGQEARLRCSPMKGHSHVYWYRQLPEEGLKFMVYLQKENIIDESGMPKERFSAEFPKEGPSILRIQQVVRGDSAAYFCASSTWTGYTEAFFGQGTRLTVV.

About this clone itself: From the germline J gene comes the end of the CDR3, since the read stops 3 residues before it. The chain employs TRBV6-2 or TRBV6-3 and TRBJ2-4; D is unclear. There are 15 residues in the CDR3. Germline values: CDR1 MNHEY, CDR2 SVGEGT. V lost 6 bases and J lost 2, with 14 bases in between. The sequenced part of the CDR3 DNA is TGTGCCAGCAGCCCTTGGGCGTCTACCAAAAACATT. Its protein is CASSPWASTKNI. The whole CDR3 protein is CASSPWASTKNIQYF.

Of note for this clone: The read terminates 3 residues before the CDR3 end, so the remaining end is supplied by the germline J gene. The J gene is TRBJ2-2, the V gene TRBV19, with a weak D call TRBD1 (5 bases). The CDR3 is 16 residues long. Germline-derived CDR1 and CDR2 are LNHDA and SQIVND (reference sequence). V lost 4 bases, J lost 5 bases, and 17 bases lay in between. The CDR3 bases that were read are TGTGCCAGTAGTACGCAGGGCCAGATCGGAACCGGGGAG. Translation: CASSTQGQIGTGE. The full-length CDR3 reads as CASSTQGQIGTGELFF.

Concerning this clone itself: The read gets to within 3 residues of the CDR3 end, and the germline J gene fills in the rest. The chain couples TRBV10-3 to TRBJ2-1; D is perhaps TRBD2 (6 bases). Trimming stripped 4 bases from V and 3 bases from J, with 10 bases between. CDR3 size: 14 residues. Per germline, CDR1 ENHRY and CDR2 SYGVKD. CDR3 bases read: TGTGCCATCAGTGGTGCGGGGTTCTACAATGAG. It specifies CAISGAGFYNE. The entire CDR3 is CAISGAGFYNEQFF.

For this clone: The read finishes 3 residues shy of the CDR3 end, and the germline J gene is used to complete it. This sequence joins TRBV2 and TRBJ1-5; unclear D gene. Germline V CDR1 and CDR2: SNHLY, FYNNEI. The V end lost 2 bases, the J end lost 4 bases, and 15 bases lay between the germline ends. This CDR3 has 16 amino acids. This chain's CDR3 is CASSESVIRANQPQHF. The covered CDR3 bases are TGTGCCAGCAGTGAATCAGTTATTAGGGCGAATCAGCCC.

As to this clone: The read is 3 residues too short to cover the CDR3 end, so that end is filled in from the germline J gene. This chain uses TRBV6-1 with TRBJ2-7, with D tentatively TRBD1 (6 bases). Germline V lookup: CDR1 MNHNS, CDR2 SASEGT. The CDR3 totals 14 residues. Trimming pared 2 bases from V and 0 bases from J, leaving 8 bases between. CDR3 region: CASSERGSSYEQYF. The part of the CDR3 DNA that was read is TGTGCCAGCAGTGAAAGGGGGAGCTCCTACGAG.

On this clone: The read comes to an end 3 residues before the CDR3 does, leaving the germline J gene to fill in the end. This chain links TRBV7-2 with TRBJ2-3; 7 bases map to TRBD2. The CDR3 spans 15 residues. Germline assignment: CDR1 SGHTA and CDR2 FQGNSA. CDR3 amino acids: CASSVGWGGEETQYF. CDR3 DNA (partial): TGTGCCAGCAGCGTAGGGTGGGGGGGGGAAGAGACG. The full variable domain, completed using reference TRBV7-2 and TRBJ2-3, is GAGVSQSPSNKVTEKGKDVELRCDPISGHTALYWYRQSLGQGLEFLIYFQGNSAPDKSGLPSDRFSAERTGGSVSTLTIQRTQQEDSAVYLCASSVGWGGEETQYFGPGTRLTVL.

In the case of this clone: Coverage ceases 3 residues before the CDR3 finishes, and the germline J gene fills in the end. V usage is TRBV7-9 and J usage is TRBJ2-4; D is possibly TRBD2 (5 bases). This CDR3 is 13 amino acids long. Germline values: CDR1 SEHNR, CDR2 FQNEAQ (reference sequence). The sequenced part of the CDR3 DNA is TGTGCCAGCAGCTTAGGAAACGACTATGGT. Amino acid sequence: CASSLGNDYG. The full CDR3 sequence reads CASSLGNDYGQYF.

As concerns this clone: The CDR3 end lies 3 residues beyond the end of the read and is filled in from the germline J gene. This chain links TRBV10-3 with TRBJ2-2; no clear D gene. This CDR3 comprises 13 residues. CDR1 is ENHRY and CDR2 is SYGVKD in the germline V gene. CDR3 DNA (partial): TGTGCCATCAGCCCAGGCACTGGCGAAAAG. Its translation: CAISPGTGEK. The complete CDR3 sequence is CAISPGTGEKLFF.

Partial CDR3 DNA: TGTGCTAGTGGTTTGCCGATTCCACTCGAG. Amino acid sequence: CASGLPIPLE. The CDR3 as a whole reads CASGLPIPLEQYF. The chain recombines TRBV12-5 with TRBJ2-7, with D hard to call. The read falls 3 residues short of the CDR3 end, and the missing part is taken from the germline J gene. Germline-derived CDR1 and CDR2 are LGHNT and FRNRAP. The V end was cut by 2 bases, the J end by 6 bases, with 11 bases between. The CDR3 spans 13 residues.

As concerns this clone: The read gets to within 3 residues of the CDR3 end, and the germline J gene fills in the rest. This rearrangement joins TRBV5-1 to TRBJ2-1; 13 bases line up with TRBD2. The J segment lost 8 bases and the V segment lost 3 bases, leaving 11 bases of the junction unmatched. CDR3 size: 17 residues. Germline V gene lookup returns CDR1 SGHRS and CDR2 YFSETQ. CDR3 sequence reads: CASSSLTSGRAFDEQFF. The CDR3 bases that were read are TGCGCCAGCAGCTCGCTCACTAGCGGGAGGGCCTTTGATGAG.

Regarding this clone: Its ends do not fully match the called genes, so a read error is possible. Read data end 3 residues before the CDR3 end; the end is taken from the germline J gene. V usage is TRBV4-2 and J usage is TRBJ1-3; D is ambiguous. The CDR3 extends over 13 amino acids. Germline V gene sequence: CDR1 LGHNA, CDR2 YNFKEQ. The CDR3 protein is CASSQERGNTIYF. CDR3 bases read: TGCGCCAGCAGCCAAGAGCGCGGAAACACC.

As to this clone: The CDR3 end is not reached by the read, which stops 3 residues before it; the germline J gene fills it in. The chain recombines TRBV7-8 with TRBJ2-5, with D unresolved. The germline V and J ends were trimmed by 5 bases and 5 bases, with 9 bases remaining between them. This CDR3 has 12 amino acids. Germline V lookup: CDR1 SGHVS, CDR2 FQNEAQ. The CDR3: CASSPLWETQYF. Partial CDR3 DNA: TGTGCCAGCAGCCCCCTATGGGAGACC.

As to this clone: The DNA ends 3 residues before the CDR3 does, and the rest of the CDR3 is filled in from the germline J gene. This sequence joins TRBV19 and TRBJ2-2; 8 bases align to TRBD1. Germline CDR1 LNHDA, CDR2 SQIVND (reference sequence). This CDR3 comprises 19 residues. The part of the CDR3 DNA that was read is TGTGCCAGTAGTAGGGCCTGGACAGGGCGAAACTCCGGGGCCAACGTG. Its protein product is CASSRAWTGRNSGANV. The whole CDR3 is CASSRAWTGRNSGANVLFF.